The 13 T cell receptor beta chains in this list originate from one sample, sequenced in a study of identical twins. In TCRdb, the 5' RACE reads were re-called with MiXCR into one record per CDR3 protein. The sample yields under 500,000 distinct CDR3 sequences, 14% seen once. The data were also submitted as part of a second study, on yellow fever vaccine responses in identical twins.

The sequencing sample was made of CD4+ T cells sorted from blood. These receptors originate from a young woman in good health.

The J gene is TRBJ1-1, the V gene TRBV12-3 or TRBV12-4; D uncertain. This CDR3 spans 11 amino acids. V lost 7 bases and J lost 11, with 14 bases in between. CDR3 sequence: CASTPGYWAFF. The CDR3 bases are TGTGCCAGCACTCCGGGGTACTGGGCTTTCTTT.

The chain links TRBV29-1 to TRBJ2-2, with D hard to call. The CDR3 is made up of 13 amino acids. In germline, CDR1 is SQVTM, CDR2 ANQGSEA. Trimming stripped 3 bases from V and 4 bases from J, with 9 bases between. The CDR3 reads CSVDTRSTGELFF. The DNA for the CDR3 is TGCAGCGTTGACACGAGGAGCACCGGGGAGCTGTTTTTT.

This sequence joins TRBV10-3 and TRBJ2-6; TRBD1 agrees at 8 bases. Per the germline V gene, CDR1 is ENHRY and CDR2 is SYGVKD. The CDR3 length is 16 residues. The V and J ends lost 2 bases and 2 bases, in that order; junction bases with no gene match: 2. The CDR3 DNA follows: TGTGCCATCAGTGAGCAGGGGGCGGCTGGGGCCAACGTCCTGACTTTC. This translates into CAISEQGAAGANVLTF.

This clonotype was counted between two and nine times. A junction end diverges from the germline sequence, so it may reflect a read error. V is TRBV20-1 and J is TRBJ2-3; no firm D call. Germline-derived CDR1 and CDR2 are DFQATT and SNEGSKA (reference sequence). The CDR3 has 13 amino acids. The CDR3 DNA follows: TGCAGTGCTGGAGAAGGAGGCACAGATACGCAGTATTTT. As protein: CSAGEGGTDTQYF.

This clonotype was recorded many times. The chain joins TRBV6-5 to TRBJ2-2; 9 bases line up with TRBD2. Unmatched junction bases numbered 10, after V lost 0 bases and J lost 5 bases. The V gene's germline CDR1 is MNHEY and CDR2 SVGAGI. CDR3 length equals 18 residues. CDR3 coding DNA: TGTGCCAGCAGTTACTCCCTGTATAGCGGGAGAGGGACCGGGGAGCTGTTTTTT. Translated: CASSYSLYSGRGTGELFF.

This clonotype has a handful of counts. The gene calls are TRBV28 and TRBJ2-1; D is possibly TRBD1 or TRBD2 (5 bases each). V was shortened by 7 bases and J by 7 bases, with 14 bases between the two germline ends. This CDR3 is built from 13 residues. Germline values: CDR1 MDHEN, CDR2 SYDVKM. CDR3 DNA sequence: TGTGCCAGCAAAGGTTCAGGGAGAAATGAGCAGTTCTTC. The encoded protein is CASKGSGRNEQFF.

This clonotype was detected only a few times. V is TRBV7-2 and J is TRBJ2-1; D is unresolved. Trimming stripped 0 bases from V and 8 bases from J, with 11 bases between. Looked up from germline, CDR1 is SGHTA and CDR2 is FQGNSA. The CDR3 extends over 14 amino acids. The CDR3 is CASSLASILDEQFF. The DNA of the CDR3 is TGTGCCAGCAGCTTAGCTAGTATTCTCGATGAGCAGTTCTTC.

This clonotype was observed a handful of times. DNA for the CDR3: TGTGCCATCAGTGAGCCCCTTCAGCCCCAGCATTTT. Protein: CAISEPLQPQHF. This chain links TRBV10-3 with TRBJ1-5, with unresolved D. V was shortened by 2 bases and J by 6 bases, with 5 bases between the two germline ends. The CDR3 is 12 residues long. Germline CDR1 reads ENHRY; CDR2 reads SYGVKD.

This clonotype has ten or more counts. The genes are TRBV12-3 or TRBV12-4 and TRBJ1-1; D perhaps matches TRBD1 (5 bases). V gave up 8 bases and J gave up 1 base, with 17 bases separating them. The CDR3 spans 15 residues. The CDR3 reads CASQNRHRPNTEAFF. In DNA form, the CDR3 reads TGTGCCAGCCAAAATAGACACAGGCCGAACACTGAAGCTTTCTTT.

The J gene is TRBJ1-2, the V gene TRBV12-3 or TRBV12-4; no definite D call. The CDR3 is made up of 11 amino acids. V lost 8 bases, J lost 4 bases, and 8 bases lay in between. CDR3 region: CASGNGYGYTF. In nucleotides, the CDR3 is TGTGCCAGCGGAAATGGCTATGGCTACACCTTC.

This clonotype was seen only a few times. The chain joins TRBV2 to TRBJ2-5; a weak D match, TRBD2 (5 bases). Looked up from germline, CDR1 is SNHLY and CDR2 is FYNNEI. This CDR3 is built from 12 residues. Trimming took off 5 bases at V and 4 bases at J, with 8 bases between the two ends. The CDR3 region has the DNA TGTGCCAGCAGTCAGGAGGCAGAGACCCAGTACTTC. Translating it yields CASSQEAETQYF.

A note on this clonotype: Because it lacks the conserved phenylalanine or tryptophan at the end, this CDR3 is likely a read error. This rearrangement joins TRBV7-9 to TRBJ2-3, with TRBD2 as a possible D gene (5 bases). V lost 0 bases to trimming and J lost 0 bases, with 13 bases between them. CDR1 is SEHNR and CDR2 is FQNEAQ in the germline V gene (reference sequence). The CDR3 is 17 amino acids. The CDR3, as DNA: TGTGCCAGCAGCTTAGCCTCTAGAACGGGGAGCACAGATACGCAGTATTTA. Residues: CASSLASRTGSTDTQYL.

The rearrangement joins TRBV28 to TRBJ2-3, with D hard to call. The V gene's germline CDR1 is MDHEN and CDR2 SYDVKM. The CDR3 has 11 amino acids. Trimming took off 4 bases at V and 7 bases at J, with 6 bases between the two ends. The CDR3 nucleotides read TGTGCCAGCAGTTATGTCAATACGCAGTATTTT. This gives the protein CASSYVNTQYF.